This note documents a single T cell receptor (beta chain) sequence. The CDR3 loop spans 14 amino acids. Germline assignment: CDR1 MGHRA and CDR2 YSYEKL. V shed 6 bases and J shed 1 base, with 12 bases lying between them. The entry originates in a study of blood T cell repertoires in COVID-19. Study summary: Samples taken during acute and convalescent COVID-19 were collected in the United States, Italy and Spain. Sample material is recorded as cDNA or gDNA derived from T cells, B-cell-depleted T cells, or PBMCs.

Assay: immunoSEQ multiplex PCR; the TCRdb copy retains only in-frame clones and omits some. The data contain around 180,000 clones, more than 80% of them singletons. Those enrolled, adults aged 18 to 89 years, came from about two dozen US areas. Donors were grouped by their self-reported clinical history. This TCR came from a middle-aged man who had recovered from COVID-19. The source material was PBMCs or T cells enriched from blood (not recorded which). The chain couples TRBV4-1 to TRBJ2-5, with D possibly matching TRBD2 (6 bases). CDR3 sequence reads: CASSPPTSQETQYF. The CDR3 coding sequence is TGCGCCAGCAGTCCCCCGACTAGCCAAGAGACCCAGTACTTC.